These T cell receptor beta chains were read from a single sample in a study of T cell repertoires in cytomegalovirus infection. Via MiXCR, TCRdb re-called the reads, giving one row per CDR3 protein. The data contain 20,000 to 25,000 distinct CDR3 sequences, 35% to 45% of them singletons. No antigen has been identified for these receptors. Sequences were derived from CD8+ T cells from cultured PBMCs, sampled from culture after CMV antigen stimulation. Receptor source: a human donor in good health (CMV status not recorded). Some clones in this sample may be carry-over from other donors' samples. CDR3s include the opening cysteine and the closing phenylalanine or tryptophan. The order of the fields is D gene, J gene, V gene, CDR3 length, clone size, CDR3 DNA, CDR3 protein. A D gene is named only where the DNA matches it firmly. Only part of the rows carry a size: once, few, many, or a class if the clone is expanded.

NA TRBJ2-1 TRBV7-6 13 NA TGTGCCAGCAGCTTAGGGATATACAATGAGCAGTTCTTC CASSLGIYNEQFF
NA TRBJ2-3 TRBV4-1 15 few TGCGCCAGCAGCCAAGAGGGGGTAGGGGCAGATACGCAGTATTTT CASSQEGVGADTQYF
NA TRBJ2-3 TRBV5-1 15 few TGCGCCAGCAGCTTCTGGGTCCCGAGCACAGATACGCAGTATTTT CASSFWVPSTDTQYF
NA TRBJ1-3 TRBV6-1 16 once TGTGCCAGCAGTGACCAGGGGACTAGCTCTGGAAACACCATATATTTT CASSDQGTSSGNTIYF
TRBD2 TRBJ2-1 TRBV7-9 17 many TGTGCCAGCAGCTCCCAACGTCTAGCGGGGGGGAGGAATGAGCAGTTCTTC CASSSQRLAGGRNEQFF
NA TRBJ2-7 TRBV7-6 14 once TGTGCCAGCGCCCCGGGACTTAATGCCTACGAGCAGTACTTC CASAPGLNAYEQYF
TRBD1 TRBJ1-2 TRBV12-3/TRBV12-4 15 NA TGTGCCAGCAACGCCCCGCCGGGACAGGGCTATGGCTACACCTTC CASNAPPGQGYGYTF
NA TRBJ2-5 TRBV7-2 16 NA TGTGCCAGCAGCCCCCTCGAGCGAGAAGTTCAAGAGACCCAGTACTTC CASSPLEREVQETQYF
TRBD1 TRBJ1-1 TRBV5-6 16 NA TGTGCCAGCAGATTAAACCCGGGACAGGGCGTCACTGAAGCTTTCTTT CASRLNPGQGVTEAFF
NA TRBJ1-5 TRBV10-3 14 NA TGTGCCATCCCTACGGGGGGTTGCAATCAGCCCCAGCATTTT CAIPTGGCNQPQHF
NA TRBJ2-3 TRBV10-1 13 NA TGCGCCAGCAGTGAGACAGGGACAGATACGCAGTATTTT CASSETGTDTQYF
TRBD1 TRBJ1-4 TRBV7-3 15 many TGTGCCAGCAGCCGGACAGGGTCTACTAATGAAAAACTGTTTTTT CASSRTGSTNEKLFF
NA TRBJ1-2 TRBV30 14 few TGTGCCTGGAGCCCCCGACCGCCCCGCGGGGGCTACACCTTC CAWSPRPPRGGYTF
TRBD1 TRBJ2-7 TRBV6-6 16 NA TGTGCCAGCAGTTACCCTCGGGACAGGGGACGGGACGAGCAGTACTTC CASSYPRDRGRDEQYF
TRBD1 TRBJ1-3 TRBV12-3/TRBV12-4 17 NA TGTGCCAGCAGTGCCTGGGACAGTAAAATCTCTGGAAACACCATATATTTT CASSAWDSKISGNTIYF
TRBD1 TRBJ2-7 TRBV27 15 many TGTGCCAGCAGTCCCGACAGGGACCTTTCCTACGAGCAGTACTTC CASSPDRDLSYEQYF
NA TRBJ1-2 TRBV7-2 14 NA TGTGCCAGCAGCTTAGCGCGGGACGGGATGGGCTACACCTTC CASSLARDGMGYTF
TRBD1 TRBJ2-5 TRBV11-2 16 NA TGTGCCAGCAGCCCCTGGACAGGGGGGAACCAAGAGACCCAGTACTTC CASSPWTGGNQETQYF
NA TRBJ1-2 TRBV27 15 NA TGTGCCAGCAGTTTAGCCTGGGACGTAAGATCGGGCTACACCTTC CASSLAWDVRSGYTF
TRBD2 TRBJ2-3 TRBV4-3 15 NA TGCGCCAGCAGCCAAGGGGCGGGGGGCACAGATACGCAGTATTTT CASSQGAGGTDTQYF
TRBD2 TRBJ2-3 TRBV5-5 17 NA TGTGCCAGCAGCTTGGGGAGCGGGGGGCCAAATACAGATACGCAGTATTTT CASSLGSGGPNTDTQYF
NA TRBJ1-5 TRBV20-1 13 once TGCAGTGCCTACGCGGGGGACAATCAGCCCCAGCATTTT CSAYAGDNQPQHF
NA TRBJ1-5 TRBV19 16 NA TGTGCCAGTAGTATAGCGGCAGCGATCGACAATCAGCCCCAGCATTTT CASSIAAAIDNQPQHF
NA TRBJ1-5 TRBV28 15 few TGTGCCAGCATACCAGAGGACCAGAGCAATCAGCCCCAGCATTTT CASIPEDQSNQPQHF
NA TRBJ2-1 TRBV27 14 NA TGTGCCAGCACCCAGGGGGGACTAAACAATGAGCAGTTCTTC CASTQGGLNNEQFF
TRBD1 TRBJ1-1 TRBV7-9 15 NA TGTGCCAGCAGCCATCAGGGGGGACCGAACACTGAAGCTTTCTTT CASSHQGGPNTEAFF
TRBD2 TRBJ2-7 TRBV7-6 15 NA TGTGCCAGCAGCTTACTAGCGGGGGCCGTATACGAGCAGTACTTC CASSLLAGAVYEQYF
TRBD2 TRBJ2-1 TRBV6-2/TRBV6-3 17 NA TGTGCCAGCAGTCTAGGGAGCGGGGGAAGCTCCTACAATGAGCAGTTCTTC CASSLGSGGSSYNEQFF
NA TRBJ2-5 TRBV7-8 16 few TGTGCCAGCACCCCCAGCGCCGGCGGGATGGGAGAGACCCAGTACTTC CASTPSAGGMGETQYF
NA TRBJ1-1 TRBV12-3/TRBV12-4 13 few TGTGCCAGCAGCTCGGGACCTAACACTGAAGCTTTCTTT CASSSGPNTEAFF